This T cell receptor beta chain appears in the sequencing data of a study of blood T cell repertoires in COVID-19. Turning to the study itself: Samples of COVID-19 (acute and convalescent) were obtained from the United States, Italy and Spain.

In the original analysis: Researchers report that nucleated cell counts were estimated from reference gene primer amplification. Produced via immunoSEQ multiplex PCR; TCRdb's table is partial and in-frame only. V, J and clone size reflect that table, while D and trimming were determined from the DNA. Of roughly 78,000 clones listed, 65% to 85% are singletons. Germline values: CDR1 SGHTA, CDR2 FQGNSA. CDR3 length equals 16 residues. V gave up 3 bases and J gave up 2 bases; unmatched junction bases: 4. The chain uses TRBV7-2 and TRBJ2-7; TRBD2 agrees at 13 bases. The sample was peripheral blood. This receptor was taken from a man in his fifties with COVID-19, enrolled during active disease. CDR3 region: CASSLGTSGIPYEQYF. The DNA of the CDR3 is TGTGCCAGCAGCTTGGGGACTAGCGGGATTCCCTACGAGCAGTACTTC.